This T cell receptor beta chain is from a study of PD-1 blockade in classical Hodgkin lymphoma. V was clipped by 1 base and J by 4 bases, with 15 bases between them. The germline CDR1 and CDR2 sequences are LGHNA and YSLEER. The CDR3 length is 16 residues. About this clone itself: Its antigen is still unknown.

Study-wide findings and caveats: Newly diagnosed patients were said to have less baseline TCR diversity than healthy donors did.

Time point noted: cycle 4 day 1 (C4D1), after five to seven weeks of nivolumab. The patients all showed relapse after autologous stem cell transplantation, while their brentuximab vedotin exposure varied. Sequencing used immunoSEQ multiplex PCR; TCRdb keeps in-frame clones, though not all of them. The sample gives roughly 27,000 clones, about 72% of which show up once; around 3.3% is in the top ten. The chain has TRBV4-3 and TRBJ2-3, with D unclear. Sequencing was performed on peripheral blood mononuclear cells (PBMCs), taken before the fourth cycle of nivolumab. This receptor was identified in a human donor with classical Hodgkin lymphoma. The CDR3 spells CASSQGVVTGSDTQYF. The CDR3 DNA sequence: TGCGCCAGCAGCCAAGGCGTGGTTACCGGATCAGATACGCAGTATTTT.